These 16 T cell receptor beta chains were sequenced from one sample in a study of T cell clonotyping in hematopoietic cell transplantation. Time point here: recipient sample about 28 days before transplant, after cytoreduction. TCRdb's table, derived via immunoSEQ multiplex PCR, lists solely in-frame clones and lacks some. The sample yields about 36,000 clones, over 85% seen once. This material consisted of peripheral blood mononuclear cells, taken before stem cell transplant. The receptors come from a man aged 35 to 55 with chronic myeloid leukemia. Some clones in this sample may be carry-over from other donors' samples.

V is TRBV6-6 and J is TRBJ2-7; 8 bases map to TRBD1. The CDR3 runs to 14 residues. V shed 3 bases, J shed 3 bases, and the junction held 4 bases outside the gene matches. CDR1 and CDR2 (germline): MNHNY, SVGAGI (reference sequence). CDR3: CASSYIQGDYEQYF. As DNA, the CDR3 is TGTGCCAGCAGTTATATACAGGGGGACTACGAGCAGTACTTC.

The J gene is TRBJ1-2, the V gene TRBV6-1; D gene ambiguous. The CDR3 contains 14 residues. Germline CDR1 reads MNHNS; CDR2 reads SASEGT. The V gene lost 3 bases and the J gene lost 3 bases, with 11 bases spanning the gap. CDR3 in DNA: TGTGCCAGCAGTGATTTGACCGCGGACTATGGCTACACCTTC. Amino acid sequence: CASSDLTADYGYTF.

This clone has only one observation. The V and J genes are TRBV5-4 and TRBJ1-1; D possibly corresponds to TRBD1 (6 bases). The V end was cut by 7 bases, the J end by 5 bases, with 15 bases between. The CDR3 extends over 13 amino acids. Germline CDR1 is SGHNT and CDR2 is YYREEE (reference sequence). Here the CDR3 DNA reads TGTGCCAGCCTCCGGGACACTGGGACTGAAGCTTTCTTT. It translates to CASLRDTGTEAFF.

The rearrangement joins TRBV7-2 to TRBJ1-2; unclear D gene. With 7 bases removed from V and 1 base from J, the gap between germline ends came to 16 bases. The germline gives CDR1 SGHTA, CDR2 FQGNSA. This CDR3 has 15 residues. This chain's CDR3 is CASTEPARGNYGYTF. In DNA form, the CDR3 reads TGTGCCAGCACCGAACCCGCCCGAGGTAACTATGGCTACACCTTC.

This clone was detected once. V and J are TRBV13 and TRBJ2-5; D perhaps matches TRBD1 (6 bases). CDR3 length: 15 residues. Germline V gene sequence: CDR1 PRHDT, CDR2 FYEKMQ (reference sequence). Deletions cut 5 bases from V and 1 base from J, with 14 bases between. The CDR3 DNA is TGTGCCAGCAGCCCTAGTGGGACATCCCAAGAGACCCAGTACTTC. Residues: CASSPSGTSQETQYF.

This clone is medium-sized (0.01 to 0.1%) within its sample. The V gene is TRBV5-6, the J gene TRBJ2-3; weak D call: TRBD1 (5 bases). The CDR3 spans 13 residues. Per germline, CDR1 SGHDT and CDR2 YYEEEE. Trimming left V 4 bases short and J 3 bases short, with 9 bases between. The DNA of the CDR3 is TGTGCCAGCAGCCTCGACAGAACAGATACGCAGTATTTT. Its protein is CASSLDRTDTQYF.

The rearrangement joins TRBV30 to TRBJ2-7; D is unresolved. V lost 7 bases and J lost 0, with 13 bases in between. There are 13 residues in the CDR3. CDR1 GTSNPN and CDR2 SVGIG come from the germline V gene (reference sequence). Written as DNA, the CDR3 is TGTGCCTCATTCGACGGTAGCTCCTACGAGCAGTACTTC. Translated, it gives CASFDGSSYEQYF.

The chain uses TRBV6-5 and TRBJ1-5; D ambiguous. V lost 7 bases, J lost 7 bases, and 20 bases lay in between. CDR1 MNHEY and CDR2 SVGAGI come from the germline V gene. The CDR3 length is 15 residues. CDR3 region: CASTLPAKDGQPQHF. In DNA form, the CDR3 reads TGTGCCAGCACCTTACCCGCGAAGGACGGGCAGCCCCAGCATTTT.

DNA for the CDR3: TGTGCCAGCAGCCAAGAACCTTCAAATCAGCCCCAGCATTTT. Translating it yields CASSQEPSNQPQHF. The chain employs TRBV4-2 and TRBJ1-5; D remains ambiguous. Per the germline V gene, CDR1 is LGHNA and CDR2 is YNFKEQ. V lost 0 bases, J lost 4 bases, and 7 bases lay in between. The CDR3 is 14 amino acids.

This clone showed up just once. The rearrangement uses TRBV28 and TRBJ1-1; 9 nucleotides agree with TRBD1. CDR3 length: 14 residues. V lost 4 bases, J lost 5 bases, and 5 bases stayed unmatched. Per germline, CDR1 MDHEN and CDR2 SYDVKM. The CDR3 region is CASSYGQGSTEAFF. For the CDR3, the DNA is TGTGCCAGCAGTTACGGACAGGGGTCGACTGAAGCTTTCTTT.

The V gene is TRBV6-5, the J gene TRBJ1-2; unclear D gene. This CDR3 comprises 16 residues. The germline CDR1 and CDR2 sequences are MNHEY and SVGAGI. The V end was cut by 0 bases, the J end by 0 bases, with 11 bases between. CDR3 in amino acids: CASSYSRGLSNYGYTF. The CDR3 DNA sequence: TGTGCCAGCAGTTACTCAAGAGGGCTCTCTAACTATGGCTACACCTTC.

The chain employs TRBV10-3 and TRBJ1-1; 8 nucleotides agree with TRBD1. V gave up 6 bases and J gave up 5 bases; unmatched junction bases: 2. The CDR3 is made up of 12 amino acids. CDR1 and CDR2 (germline): ENHRY, SYGVKD. CDR3 sequence: CAIRDRETEAFF. CDR3 sequence (DNA): TGTGCCATCAGGGACAGGGAAACTGAAGCTTTCTTT.

The chain couples TRBV7-9 to TRBJ2-7, with D perhaps TRBD1 (6 bases). Trimming left V 9 bases short and J 6 bases short, with 15 bases between. The CDR3 is made up of 12 amino acids. Germline V gene data show CDR1 as SEHNR and CDR2 as FQNEAQ (reference sequence). The CDR3 region is CASRQGLLEQYF. CDR3 nucleotide sequence: TGTGCCAGTAGGCAGGGGTTACTCGAGCAGTACTTC.

The chain combines TRBV19 with TRBJ1-3; D is ambiguous. Trimming stripped 6 bases from V and 0 bases from J, with 6 bases between. The V gene's germline CDR1 is LNHDA and CDR2 SQIVND (reference sequence). The CDR3 covers 13 residues. CDR3 nucleotides: TGTGCCAGTAGCTCCTCCTCTGGAAACACCATATATTTT. Translation: CASSSSSGNTIYF. The full variable domain, completed using reference TRBV19 and TRBJ1-3, is DGGITQSPKYLFRKEGQNVTLSCEQNLNHDAMYWYRQDPGQGLRLIYYSQIVNDFQKGDIAEGYSVSREKKESFPLTVTSAQKNPTAFYLCASSSSSGNTIYFGEGSWLTVV.

The chain couples TRBV11-3 to TRBJ1-2; D gene ambiguous. CDR3 length: 12 residues. Trimming shortened V by 3 bases and J by 0 bases, and 2 bases separated the two germline ends. Germline V gene data show CDR1 as SGHNT and CDR2 as YENEEA. DNA of the CDR3: TGTGCCAGCAGCTTTTCTAACTATGGCTACACCTTC. Residues: CASSFSNYGYTF.

A few counts support this clone. The rearrangement uses TRBV27 and TRBJ2-2; TRBD2 aligns across 7 bases. Germline values: CDR1 MNHEY, CDR2 SMNVEV (reference sequence). The CDR3 sequence is 14 residues long. Germline trimming cut 0 bases from V and 5 bases from J; bases unmatched to any gene: 0. CDR3 sequence reads: CASSLSGGTGELFF. CDR3 nucleotides: TGTGCCAGCAGTTTATCGGGGGGGACCGGGGAGCTGTTTTTT.